The sequence of this T cell receptor beta chain was determined in a study of tumor-infiltrating lymphocytes in localized non-small cell lung cancer. Study as a whole: Tumor tissue and non-adjacent uninvolved lung came from each patient.

Some clones are missing from TCRdb's copy, which holds only in-frame ones; the method was immunoSEQ multiplex PCR. This table holds about 25,000 clones, 55% to 75% found once. Concerning this clone itself: Its antigen is still unknown.

General study findings and limits: T-cell fraction did not differ between immunotypes IM1 and IM2. TCRbeta sequencing showed higher T cell infiltration in tumors than uninvolved lung. Not all patients were TCR sequenced, owing to tissue quantity.

CDR1 is WNHNN, CDR2 SYGVQD, per germline (reference sequence). Trimming removed 1 base from V and 7 bases from J; junction bases left unmatched: 6. This CDR3 has 15 amino acids. The source of this sequence is a human donor with non-small cell lung cancer. The sequenced sample consisted of lung tumor tissue. The rearrangement links TRBV10-1 to TRBJ2-7, with 11 bases fitting TRBD2. Written as DNA, the CDR3 is TGCGCCAGCAGTGAGTATAGCGGGAGGGCCGGAGAGCAGTACTTC. Its protein product is CASSEYSGRAGEQYF.